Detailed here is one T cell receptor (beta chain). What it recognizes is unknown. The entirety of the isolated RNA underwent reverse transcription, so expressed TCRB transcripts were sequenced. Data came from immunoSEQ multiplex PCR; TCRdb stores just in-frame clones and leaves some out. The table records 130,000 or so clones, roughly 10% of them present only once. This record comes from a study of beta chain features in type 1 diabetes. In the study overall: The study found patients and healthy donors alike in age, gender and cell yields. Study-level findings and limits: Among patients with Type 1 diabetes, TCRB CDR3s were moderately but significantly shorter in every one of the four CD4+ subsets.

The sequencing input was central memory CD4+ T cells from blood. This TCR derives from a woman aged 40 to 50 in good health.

CDR3 residues: CASSLLGLAGVDDEQYF. CDR3 bases: TGCGCCAGCAGCCTCCTCGGACTAGCGGGGGTAGACGACGAGCAGTACTTC. The chain carries TRBV5-1 and TRBJ2-7, with 13 bases fitting TRBD2. CDR1 SGHRS and CDR2 YFSETQ come from the germline V gene. This CDR3 region has 17 residues. Unmatched junction bases numbered 12, after V lost 4 bases and J lost 5 bases.